This T cell receptor beta chain was sequenced during a study of radiation and T cells in renal cell carcinoma. Clones were read by immunoSEQ multiplex PCR, and TCRdb kept only the in-frame ones, dropping some. The sample comprises 120,000 to 150,000 clones, roughly 80% of which are singletons, and roughly a quarter rests with the top ten. This clone was counted ten times or more. Its antigen is still unknown. Study conclusions and caveats: Top tumor clonotypes rose in blood 2 weeks post-radiation, then contracted.

As for time point: baseline pretreatment blood. Stated treatment: 15 Gy SBRT to primary tumor, nephrectomy 4 weeks later. The V end was cut by 0 bases, the J end by 7 bases, with 19 bases between. The CDR3 sequence is 16 residues long. Germline-derived CDR1 and CDR2 are SGDLS and YYNGEE. The rearrangement uses TRBV9 and TRBJ1-2; D perhaps matches TRBD1 (5 bases). The material was blood, obtained from a patient whose treatment included radiotherapy and nephrectomy. This TCR was sampled from a woman aged 45-65 years with renal cell carcinoma. CDR3 sequence: CASSVERAGWIGGYTF. In DNA form, the CDR3 reads TGTGCCAGCAGCGTAGAACGGGCAGGGTGGATAGGTGGCTACACCTTC.